This passage covers 11 T cell receptor beta chains from one sample sequenced in a study of early T cells in non-severe SARS-CoV-2 infection. TCRdb passed the 5' RACE reads through MiXCR, listing each CDR3 protein once. The table lists approximately 46,000 distinct CDR3 sequences, 6% to 6.5% of them singletons. Source material: whole blood. The receptors derive from an adult who was a healthcare worker with PCR-confirmed SARS-CoV-2 infection or an uninfected control (not recorded which).

The rearrangement uses TRBV4-1 and TRBJ1-2; D is undetermined. In germline, CDR1 is MGHRA, CDR2 YSYEKL. This CDR3 contains 15 residues. The V and J ends lost 0 bases and 2 bases respectively, with 10 bases between them. As DNA, the CDR3 is TGCGCCAGCAGCCAAGAGATGACGGGGAACTATGGCTACACCTTC. Encoded protein: CASSQEMTGNYGYTF.

This clonotype was seen at least ten times. A junction end diverges from the germline sequence, so it may reflect a read error. This chain joins TRBV20-1 and TRBJ2-1; 7 nucleotides agree with TRBD2. The germline gives CDR1 DFQATT, CDR2 SNEGSKA (reference sequence). The CDR3 is 13 residues long. CDR3: CSASRPAGPSQLF. As DNA, the CDR3 is TGCAGTGCTAGTCGTCCAGCGGGACCCTCACAACTATTC.

This clonotype was detected only a few times. This chain uses TRBV20-1 with TRBJ2-7; 10 positions match TRBD1. The CDR3 runs to 12 residues. Trimming cost V 7 bases and J 2 bases; bases outside gene matches: 2. The germline CDR1 and CDR2 sequences are DFQATT and SNEGSKA (reference sequence). CDR3 residues: CSGGQGAYEQYF. DNA for the CDR3: TGCAGTGGCGGACAGGGGGCCTACGAGCAGTACTTC.

This clonotype occurred many times. The chain links TRBV7-2 to TRBJ1-6, with D possibly being TRBD1 (5 bases). Looked up from germline, CDR1 is SGHTA and CDR2 is FQGNSA. CDR3 length: 18 residues. V lost 5 bases and J 0 bases, leaving 17 bases between the germline ends. As DNA, the CDR3 is TGTGCCAGCAGCCCCCCGGGACGGAGCAACTCCTATAATTCACCCCTCCACTTT. Translated: CASSPPGRSNSYNSPLHF.

This clonotype was observed many times. The chain combines TRBV6-1 with TRBJ2-5; D perhaps matches TRBD1 (5 bases). V dropped 2 bases and J dropped 2 bases, with 9 bases sitting between them. From germline, CDR1 is MNHNS and CDR2 SASEGT. The CDR3 runs to 14 residues. CDR3 in DNA: TGTGCCAGCAGTGAAAGACAGACGCAAGAGACCCAGTACTTC. It translates to CASSERQTQETQYF.

This clonotype has more than one count but fewer than ten. The chain couples TRBV9 to TRBJ2-3, with D unclear. Trimming took 0 bases from V and 4 from J, leaving 12 bases between them. The CDR3 loop spans 15 amino acids. Germline loops: CDR1 SGDLS, CDR2 YYNGEE. CDR3 sequence (DNA): TGTGCCAGCAGCGTAGGCGCAGGTTTTTCAGATACGCAGTATTTT. It translates to CASSVGAGFSDTQYF.

This clonotype appeared many times. For the CDR3, the DNA is TGCAGTGCTAGAGGGCCGGGGGCAAATGAGCAGTTCTTC. This encodes CSARGPGANEQFF. The chain carries TRBV20-1 and TRBJ2-1; D might be TRBD1 or TRBD2, each matching 6 bases. The CDR3 is made up of 13 amino acids. CDR1 and CDR2 from the germline V gene are DFQATT and SNEGSKA (reference sequence). Deletions cut 1 base from V and 7 bases from J, with 11 bases between.

This clonotype was found many times. This sequence joins TRBV5-1 and TRBJ2-5; 8 nucleotides align to TRBD2. J lost 4 bases, V lost 4 bases, and 12 bases had no gene match. Per germline, CDR1 SGHRS and CDR2 YFSETQ. The length of the CDR3 is 16 residues. CDR3 sequence reads: CASSPTLTSVGETQYF. CDR3 DNA sequence: TGCGCCAGCAGCCCTACGCTGACTAGCGTAGGAGAGACCCAGTACTTC.

This clonotype was observed a few times. This rearrangement joins TRBV6-5 to TRBJ2-7, with D possibly being TRBD2 (6 bases). V lost 2 bases, J lost 3 bases, and 14 bases lay in between. CDR1 and CDR2 from the germline V gene are MNHEY and SVGAGI. The CDR3 loop spans 15 amino acids. In DNA, the CDR3 is TGTGCCAGCAGTTACGGAGGGGCCGACTACTACGAGCAGTACTTC. Amino acids: CASSYGGADYYEQYF.

In its sample, this clonotype was seen many times. The CDR3 DNA sequence: TGTGCCAGTAGTATCGTGCCAGCAAACTATGGCTACACCTTC. Protein sequence: CASSIVPANYGYTF. The chain recombines TRBV19 with TRBJ1-2; D is uncertain. CDR1 is LNHDA, CDR2 SQIVND, per germline (reference sequence). Trimming took off 3 bases at V and 2 bases at J, with 10 bases between the two ends. The CDR3 runs 14 residues.

The chain carries TRBV19 and TRBJ2-3; 7 positions agree with TRBD2. The CDR3 sequence is 17 residues long. The germline V gene has CDR1 LNHDA and CDR2 SQIVND (reference sequence). With V trimmed by 3 bases and J by 0 bases, 9 bases remained unmatched. Here the CDR3 DNA reads TGTGCCAGTAGTATGGCTCTAGCGGCCCTTAGCACAGATACGCAGTATTTT. Translation gives CASSMALAALSTDTQYF.